A single sample gave rise to the 23 T cell receptor beta chains below, sequenced in a study of blood T cell repertoires in COVID-19. Produced via immunoSEQ multiplex PCR; TCRdb's table is partial and in-frame only. The table records under 200,000 clones, approximately 86% of them present only once. Source material: peripheral blood. The receptor set was obtained from a woman aged 55 to 70 who had recovered from COVID-19.

V and J are TRBV19 and TRBJ2-3; D possibly corresponds to TRBD1 (5 bases). The CDR3 runs to 13 residues. Germline V gene sequence: CDR1 LNHDA, CDR2 SQIVND (reference sequence). Trimming pared 7 bases from V and 1 base from J, leaving 9 bases between. The CDR3 loop reads CASKDTGTDTQYF. The CDR3 nucleotides read TGTGCCAGTAAGGACACGGGCACAGATACGCAGTATTTT.

This sequence joins TRBV5-5 and TRBJ2-5; 10 nucleotides line up with TRBD2. The CDR3 totals 14 residues. The V gene end was trimmed by 6 bases and the J gene end by 3 bases; junction bases not matched to a gene: 5. Germline V gene lookup returns CDR1 SGHKS and CDR2 YYEKEE (reference sequence). The CDR3 DNA reads TGTGCCAGCAACCGAGCGGGGGGGGAAGAGACCCAGTACTTC. Its translation is CASNRAGGEETQYF.

The CDR3 is CASSQGGQARNTEAFF. The CDR3 DNA reads as TGTGCCAGCAGCCAAGGCGGACAGGCTAGGAACACTGAAGCTTTCTTT. J is TRBJ1-1 and V is TRBV14, with 7 bases matching TRBD1. The CDR3 consists of 16 residues. Losses at the gene ends were 1 base for V and 1 base for J; bases not matched to a gene: 6. CDR1 SGHDN and CDR2 FVKESK come from the germline V gene.

This rearrangement joins TRBV9 to TRBJ2-7; D not resolved. With 0 bases removed from V and 2 bases from J, the gap between germline ends came to 18 bases. The CDR3 contains 17 residues. CDR1 is SGDLS and CDR2 is YYNGEE in the germline V gene. Here the CDR3 reads CASSVGQAFLPPYEQYF. CDR3 DNA: TGTGCCAGCAGCGTAGGGCAGGCTTTCCTTCCTCCCTACGAGCAGTACTTC.

The V call is TRBV5-1, the J call TRBJ2-5, with 8 bases that match TRBD1. The V segment lost 4 bases and the J segment 5 bases; nucleotides outside the gene matches: 4. CDR1 and CDR2 (germline): SGHRS, YFSETQ. This CDR3 has 13 amino acids. CDR3 sequence reads: CASSPTGGETQYF. The CDR3 DNA reads as TGCGCCAGCAGCCCTACAGGGGGTGAGACCCAGTACTTC.

The chain has TRBV10-2 and TRBJ2-5; 8 bases line up with TRBD2. CDR1 is WSHSY and CDR2 is SAAADI in the germline V gene. The V gene end was trimmed by 5 bases and the J gene end by 7 bases; junction bases not matched to a gene: 12. The CDR3 runs to 15 residues. The CDR3 DNA is TGCGCCAGCAGTTTGGGACTAGTAAAGCTGGGGACCCAGTACTTC. It yields the protein CASSLGLVKLGTQYF.

The V gene is TRBV27, the J gene TRBJ2-6; weak D call: TRBD2 (6 bases). Germline assignment: CDR1 MNHEY and CDR2 SMNVEV (reference sequence). The V end was cut by 8 bases, the J end by 0 bases, with 8 bases between. This CDR3 comprises 14 residues. CDR3 DNA sequence: TGTGCCAGCGGAGGGAACTCTGGGGCCAACGTCCTGACTTTC. It translates to CASGGNSGANVLTF.

On this clone: This same CDR3 is encoded by further DNA sequences in the sample. The CDR3 DNA is TGCGCCAGCAGCTTGACTAGCGGGGGTGATACGCAGTATTTT. Protein product: CASSLTSGGDTQYF. The chain employs TRBV5-1 and TRBJ2-3; 11 bases match TRBD2. V lost 1 base to trimming and J lost 6 bases; unmatched junction nucleotides: 1. This CDR3 comprises 14 residues. CDR1 is SGHRS, CDR2 YFSETQ, per germline.

The V gene is TRBV12-3 or TRBV12-4, the J gene TRBJ1-2, with a possible D match to TRBD1 (6 bases). The CDR3 contains 12 residues. The ends were cut back, 3 bases at V and 5 bases at J, with 7 bases in the middle. As DNA, the CDR3 is TGTGCCAGCAGTTTTCAGGGGTATGGCTACACCTTC. Protein product: CASSFQGYGYTF.

This rearrangement joins TRBV5-5 to TRBJ2-3, with D possibly being TRBD2 (6 bases). The CDR3 loop spans 15 amino acids. CDR1 is SGHKS and CDR2 is YYEKEE in the germline V gene (reference sequence). The V end was cut by 3 bases, the J end by 1 base, with 12 bases between. CDR3: CASSSTSSGTDTQYF. Here the CDR3 DNA reads TGTGCCAGCAGCTCGACTAGTTCCGGCACAGATACGCAGTATTTT.

The rearrangement links TRBV6-2 or TRBV6-3 to TRBJ2-3, with 7 nucleotides matching TRBD1. V shed 0 bases and J 0 bases; nucleotides not matched to a gene: 6. CDR1 is MNHEY, CDR2 SVGEGT, per germline. This CDR3 has 17 amino acids. The CDR3 DNA follows: TGTGCCAGCAGTTACTCGAGGGGGCGGATTAGCACAGATACGCAGTATTTT. It encodes CASSYSRGRISTDTQYF.

The chain joins TRBV19 to TRBJ1-4; 9 bases match TRBD1. V dropped 10 bases and J dropped 8; count of bases not matched to a gene: 5. Germline CDR1 is LNHDA and CDR2 is SQIVND (reference sequence). This CDR3 has 12 residues. CDR3 loop: CATGTGWEKLFF. The CDR3 DNA sequence: TGTGCCACCGGGACAGGGTGGGAAAAACTGTTTTTT.

V usage is TRBV14 and J usage is TRBJ2-7; D ambiguous. Trimming removed 0 bases from V and 9 bases from J, with 9 bases in between. The germline CDR1 and CDR2 sequences are SGHDN and FVKESK. This CDR3 comprises 12 residues. CDR3 coding DNA: TGTGCCAGCAGCCAAGAACTGGTTGTGCAGTACTTC. Encoded protein: CASSQELVVQYF. Based on the CDR3 plus reference TRBV14 and TRBJ2-7, the full variable domain is EAGVTQFPSHSVIEKGQTVTLRCDPISGHDNLYWYRRVMGKEIKFLLHFVKESKQDESGMPNNRFLAERTGGTYSTLKVQPAELEDSGVYFCASSQELVVQYFGPGTRLTVT.

This chain joins TRBV3-1 (or the pseudogene TRBV3-2) and TRBJ2-2; TRBD1 matches 7 bases. Germline V gene data show CDR1 as LGHDT and CDR2 as YNNKEL (reference sequence). The CDR3 is 15 residues long. V shed 4 bases and J 6 bases; nucleotides not matched to a gene: 8. CDR3 region: CASSLLTGSAGELFF. CDR3 DNA: TGTGCCAGCAGCCTCCTGACAGGGTCGGCCGGGGAGCTGTTTTTT.

The genes are TRBV27 and TRBJ2-7; a weak D match, TRBD1 (6 bases). The CDR3 runs to 15 residues. Trimming cost V 5 bases and J 0 bases, with 14 bases left between them. The germline V gene encodes CDR1 MNHEY and CDR2 SMNVEV (reference sequence). The DNA for the CDR3 is TGTGCCAGCAGTATTGACAGGCCGAGCTCCTACGAGCAGTACTTC. The encoded protein is CASSIDRPSSYEQYF.

The chain joins TRBV5-1 to TRBJ2-5; 11 positions agree with TRBD1. This CDR3 has 15 residues. V lost 4 bases to trimming and J lost 2 bases; unmatched junction nucleotides: 4. Germline lookup yields CDR1 SGHRS and CDR2 YFSETQ. The CDR3 spells CASSVRDRGQETQYF. The CDR3 nucleotides are TGCGCCAGCAGCGTTAGGGACAGGGGGCAAGAGACCCAGTACTTC.

This chain joins TRBV2 and TRBJ1-5; D gene uncertain. CDR1 is SNHLY and CDR2 is FYNNEI in the germline V gene. Deletions cut 2 bases from V and 7 bases from J, with 12 bases between. This CDR3 comprises 14 residues. CDR3: CASSEPLREQPQHF. CDR3 nucleotides: TGTGCCAGCAGTGAACCCCTTCGGGAGCAGCCCCAGCATTTT.

In its sample, this clone was seen once. The rearrangement links TRBV7-8 to TRBJ1-3; D gene unclear. Germline-derived CDR1 and CDR2 are SGHVS and FQNEAQ. V was clipped by 0 bases and J by 0 bases, with 12 bases between them. The CDR3 runs 17 residues. CDR3 DNA sequence: TGTGCCAGCAGCTTAGCACAGTCATCGGTCTCTGGAAACACCATATATTTT. This codes for CASSLAQSSVSGNTIYF. Full variable domain (missing parts from reference TRBV7-8 and TRBJ1-3): GAGVSQSPRYKVAKRGQDVALRCDPISGHVSLFWYQQALGQGPEFLTYFQNEAQLDKSGLPSDRFFAERPEGSVSTLKIQRTQQEDSAVYLCASSLAQSSVSGNTIYFGEGSWLTVV.

The chain recombines TRBV5-4 with TRBJ1-3, with D possibly TRBD1 on 5 matching bases. The germline V gene encodes CDR1 SGHNT and CDR2 YYREEE (reference sequence). The germline V and J ends were trimmed by 5 bases and 0 bases, with 15 bases remaining between them. CDR3 length: 16 amino acids. For the CDR3, the DNA is TGTGCCAGCAGACATGGCACAGGCTTCTCTGGAAACACCATATATTTT. This codes for CASRHGTGFSGNTIYF.

This rearrangement joins TRBV5-4 to TRBJ2-5; 7 positions match TRBD1. With 0 bases clipped from V and 2 bases from J, the junction kept 1 base outside the gene matches. CDR3 length: 14 residues. CDR1 is SGHNT, CDR2 YYREEE, per germline (reference sequence). The CDR3 reads CASSLVTGQETQYF. In DNA form, the CDR3 reads TGTGCCAGCAGCTTGGTGACAGGGCAAGAGACCCAGTACTTC.

This clone appeared a few times. The chain has TRBV28 and TRBJ1-5; 10 bases align to TRBD1. V trimming: 5 bases; J trimming: 9 bases; junction bases outside the gene matches: 10. The CDR3 consists of 15 residues. Germline V gives CDR1 MDHEN, CDR2 SYDVKM. CDR3 nucleotides: TGTGCCAGCAGTCCCCCGGGACAGGGGACTCGGCCCCAGCATTTT. Translating gives CASSPPGQGTRPQHF.

The rearrangement uses TRBV29-1 and TRBJ1-4; TRBD1 is a possible D gene (6 bases). Trimming pared 3 bases from V and 16 bases from J, leaving 24 bases between. Germline CDR1 reads SQVTM; CDR2 reads ANQGSEA. The CDR3 length is 14 residues. The CDR3 bases are TGCAGCGTTGATTCCGGATTTAGGGGGAAGGGGCAGTTTTTT. It yields the protein CSVDSGFRGKGQFF.

The V gene is TRBV3-1 (or the pseudogene TRBV3-2), the J gene TRBJ2-5; 7 bases map to TRBD1. The CDR3 length is 16 residues. Trimming cost V 1 base and J 5 bases; bases outside gene matches: 10. CDR1 and CDR2 (germline): LGHDT, YNNKEL (reference sequence). CDR3 amino acids: CASSQVGRGLLETQYF. The DNA for the CDR3 is TGTGCCAGCAGCCAAGTAGGCAGGGGGTTGTTGGAGACCCAGTACTTC.